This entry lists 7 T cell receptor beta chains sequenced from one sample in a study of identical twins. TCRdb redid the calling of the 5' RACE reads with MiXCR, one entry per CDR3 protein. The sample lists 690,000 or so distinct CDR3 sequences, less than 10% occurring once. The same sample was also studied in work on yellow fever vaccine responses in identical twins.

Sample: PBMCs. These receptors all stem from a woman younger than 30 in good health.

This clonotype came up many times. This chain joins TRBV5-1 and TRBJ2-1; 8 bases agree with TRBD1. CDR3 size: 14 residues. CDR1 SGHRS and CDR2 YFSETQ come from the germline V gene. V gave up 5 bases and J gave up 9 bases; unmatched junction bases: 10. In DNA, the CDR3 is TGCGCCAGCAGTGGGGAGCAGGGGGCTCGTGAGCAGTTCTTC. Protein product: CASSGEQGAREQFF. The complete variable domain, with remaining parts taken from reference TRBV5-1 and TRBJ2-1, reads KAGVTQTPRYLIKTRGQQVTLSCSPISGHRSVSWYQQTPGQGLQFLFEYFSETQRNKGNFPGRFSGRQFSNSRSEMNVSTLELGDSALYLCASSGEQGAREQFFGPGTRLTVL.

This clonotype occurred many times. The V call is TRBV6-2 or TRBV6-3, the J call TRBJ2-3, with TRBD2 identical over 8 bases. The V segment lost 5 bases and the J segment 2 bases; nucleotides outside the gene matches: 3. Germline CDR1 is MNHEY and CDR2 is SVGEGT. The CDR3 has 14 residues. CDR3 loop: CASSPGGHTDTQYF. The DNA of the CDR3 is TGTGCCAGCAGTCCGGGAGGGCACACAGATACGCAGTATTTT.

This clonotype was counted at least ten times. The CDR3 DNA is TGTGCCAGCTCATCCTACCAAGAGACCCAGTACTTC. It translates to CASSSYQETQYF. The J gene is TRBJ2-5, the V gene TRBV18, with unresolved D. The CDR3 sequence is 12 residues long. The V gene's germline CDR1 is KGHSH and CDR2 LQKENI. V shed 5 bases and J shed 0 bases, with 4 bases lying between them. Supplemented by reference TRBV18 and TRBJ2-5, the full variable domain reads NAGVMQNPRHLVRRRGQEARLRCSPMKGHSHVYWYRQLPEEGLKFMVYLQKENIIDESGMPKERFSAEFPKEGPSILRIQQVVRGDSAAYFCASSSYQETQYFGPGTRLLVL.

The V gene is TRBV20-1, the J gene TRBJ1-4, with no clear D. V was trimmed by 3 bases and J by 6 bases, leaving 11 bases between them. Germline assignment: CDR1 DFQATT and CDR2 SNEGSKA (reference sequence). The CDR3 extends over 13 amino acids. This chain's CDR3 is CSASRAKHEKLFF. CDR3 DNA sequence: TGCAGTGCTAGTCGGGCAAAGCATGAAAAACTGTTTTTT.

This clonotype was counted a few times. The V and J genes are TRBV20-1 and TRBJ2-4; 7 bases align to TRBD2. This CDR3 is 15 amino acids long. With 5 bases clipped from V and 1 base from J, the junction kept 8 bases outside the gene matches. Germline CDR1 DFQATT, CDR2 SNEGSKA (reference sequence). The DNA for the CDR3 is TGCAGTGCTTACCGGACCGGGGGGGCCAAAAACATTCAGTACTTC. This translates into CSAYRTGGAKNIQYF.

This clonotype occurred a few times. The CDR3 nucleotides are TGTGCCAGCAGCCAAGTCGGCTCCCAGGGGTCAGATACGCAGTATTTT. It encodes CASSQVGSQGSDTQYF. This chain uses TRBV3-1 with TRBJ2-3; D might be TRBD1 (6 bases). V was clipped by 1 base and J by 4 bases, with 15 bases between them. The CDR3 totals 16 residues. Per germline, CDR1 LGHDT and CDR2 YNNKEL (reference sequence).

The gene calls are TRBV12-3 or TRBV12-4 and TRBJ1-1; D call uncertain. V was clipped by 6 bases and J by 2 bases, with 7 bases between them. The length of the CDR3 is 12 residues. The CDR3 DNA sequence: TGTGCCAGCAGGGAACTTAACACTGAAGCTTTCTTT. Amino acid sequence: CASRELNTEAFF.